A single sample is the source of the 25 T cell receptor beta chains below, sequenced in a study of cytomegalovirus exposure and HLA in healthy donors. PCR employed 60 Vbeta and 13 Jbeta primers. Sequencing used immunoSEQ multiplex PCR; TCRdb keeps in-frame clones, though not all of them. Of nearly 110,000 clones in the sample, 65% to 80% were seen once. Sequenced material: PBMCs. The receptor set was obtained from a woman between 45 and 65 years old in good health and CMV-seropositive.

The chain recombines TRBV11-3 with TRBJ2-2; D is ambiguous. The CDR3 sequence is 11 residues long. The germline V and J ends were trimmed by 5 bases and 4 bases, with 2 bases remaining between them. Germline V gene sequence: CDR1 SGHNT, CDR2 YENEEA. CDR3 coding DNA: TGTGCCAGCAGCCTCACCGGGGAGCTGTTTTTT. Translating gives CASSLTGELFF.

The chain has TRBV29-1 and TRBJ1-2; TRBD1 matches at 7 bases. Germline CDR1 SQVTM, CDR2 ANQGSEA. The trim removed 1 base at V and 2 bases at J, leaving 4 bases unmatched. The CDR3 length is 14 residues. In DNA form, the CDR3 reads TGCAGCGTTGAAGGGGCAGGGGGAAACTATGGCTACACCTTC. Protein: CSVEGAGGNYGYTF.

This rearrangement joins TRBV28 to TRBJ1-2, with a weak D call TRBD1 (6 bases). The CDR3 length is 13 residues. Germline V CDR1 and CDR2: MDHEN, SYDVKM. V gave up 3 bases and J gave up 8 bases, with 13 bases separating them. CDR3 loop: CASSFGAQGGYTF. DNA for the CDR3: TGTGCCAGCAGTTTTGGCGCCCAGGGGGGCTACACCTTC.

The genes are TRBV11-2 and TRBJ2-5, with D possibly TRBD1 on 5 matching bases. The CDR3 runs to 13 residues. Trimming pared 4 bases from V and 0 bases from J, leaving 6 bases between. Germline V CDR1 and CDR2: SGHAT, FQNNGV. CDR3 loop: CASSWGYQETQYF. Here the CDR3 DNA reads TGTGCCAGCAGCTGGGGCTACCAAGAGACCCAGTACTTC.

This clone was detected only a few times. The CDR3 DNA reads as TGTGCCAGCAGAAACCGGGGACAGGGTTACTATGGCTACACCTTC. Encoded protein: CASRNRGQGYYGYTF. The V gene is TRBV2, the J gene TRBJ1-2; TRBD1 agrees at 9 bases. The CDR3 contains 15 residues. Germline V lookup: CDR1 SNHLY, CDR2 FYNNEI. J lost 3 bases, V lost 6 bases, and 8 bases had no gene match.

The chain recombines TRBV2 with TRBJ1-1; D is possibly TRBD1 (6 bases). The V end lost 2 bases, the J end lost 5 bases, and 12 bases lay between the germline ends. The length of the CDR3 is 14 residues. Germline V gene lookup returns CDR1 SNHLY and CDR2 FYNNEI. The CDR3 DNA reads as TGTGCCAGCAGTGAACACAGGGCCTTAACTGAAGCTTTCTTT. It translates to CASSEHRALTEAFF.

The chain links TRBV7-2 to TRBJ2-1; D unresolved. The germline V and J ends were trimmed by 5 bases and 9 bases, with 8 bases remaining between them. This CDR3 is built from 11 residues. Germline lookup yields CDR1 SGHTA and CDR2 FQGNSA. The CDR3 sequence: CASSTVGEQFF. The CDR3 DNA reads TGTGCCAGCAGCACAGTGGGTGAGCAGTTCTTC.

CDR3 sequence: CASSRRPSYEQYF. CDR3 nucleotides: TGCGCCAGCAGTCGGCGGCCATCCTACGAGCAGTACTTC. The chain links TRBV23-1 to TRBJ2-7, with unresolved D. TRBV23-1 is sorted into the ORF group, with uncertain function. Between the trimmed V and J ends, which lost 4 bases and 1 base, there was a span of 8 bases. CDR3 length equals 13 residues.

The chain has TRBV5-1 and TRBJ2-2; 7 positions agree with TRBD1. The germline gives CDR1 SGHRS, CDR2 YFSETQ. The CDR3 runs to 16 residues. V dropped 4 bases and J dropped 7; count of bases not matched to a gene: 13. CDR3: CASSQDRVDLNGELFF. The CDR3 DNA reads TGCGCCAGCAGCCAAGACAGGGTAGATTTGAACGGGGAGCTGTTTTTT.

This clone has just one count. The chain uses TRBV28 and TRBJ1-1, with 9 bases lining up with TRBD1. The CDR3 is made up of 17 amino acids. With V trimmed by 0 bases and J by 2 bases, 7 bases remained unmatched. The germline V gene has CDR1 MDHEN and CDR2 SYDVKM. This chain's CDR3 is CASSLWGQGRANTEAFF. The CDR3 DNA reads TGTGCCAGCAGTTTATGGGGACAGGGAAGGGCCAACACTGAAGCTTTCTTT.

The CDR3 sequence is CAWSARMAGGYTF. In DNA, the CDR3 is TGTGCCTGGAGTGCCCGGATGGCGGGTGGCTACACCTTC. The chain carries TRBV30 and TRBJ1-2; D gene uncertain. Trimming removed 1 base from V and 7 bases from J, with 13 bases in between. Per germline, CDR1 GTSNPN and CDR2 SVGIG (reference sequence). The CDR3 consists of 13 residues. Together with reference TRBV30 and TRBJ1-2, the CDR3 gives the full variable domain: SQTIHQWPATLVQPVGSPLSLECTVEGTSNPNLYWYRQAAGRGLQLLFYSVGIGQISSEVPQNLSASRPQDRQFILSSKKLLLSDSGFYLCAWSARMAGGYTFGSGTRLTVV.

This clone appeared a few times. This chain links TRBV6-1 with TRBJ1-1; 7 bases are a match to TRBD1. V lost 2 bases, J lost 1 base, and 4 bases stayed unmatched. The CDR3 spans 15 residues. CDR1 and CDR2 (germline): MNHNS, SASEGT. CDR3 in amino acids: CASSELRTGNTEAFF. The DNA of the CDR3 is TGTGCCAGCAGTGAACTCAGGACAGGGAACACTGAAGCTTTCTTT.

The chain uses TRBV15 and TRBJ1-1; D may be TRBD1 (6 bases). Germline values: CDR1 LNHNV, CDR2 YYDKDF (reference sequence). The CDR3 loop spans 14 amino acids. Trimming cost V 7 bases and J 5 bases, with 17 bases left between them. DNA for the CDR3: TGTGCCACCAACCGCGGGCAGGGGACAACTGAAGCTTTCTTT. It encodes CATNRGQGTTEAFF. Together with reference TRBV15 and TRBJ1-1, the CDR3 gives the full variable domain: DAMVIQNPRYQVTQFGKPVTLSCSQTLNHNVMYWYQQKSSQAPKLLFHYYDKDFNNEADTPDNFQSRRPNTSFCFLDIRSPGLGDTAMYLCATNRGQGTTEAFFGQGTRLTVV.

In regard to this clone: One junction end does not reproduce the germline sequence, and a read error may be involved. The chain employs TRBV4-3 and TRBJ1-1, with D unresolved. The germline V gene encodes CDR1 LGHNA and CDR2 YSLEER. The CDR3 length is 12 residues. The CDR3 DNA reads as TGCGCCAGCAGCCAAACAAACAGTGAAGCTTTCTTT. Amino acids: CASSQTNSEAFF.

This clone was detected once. The J gene is TRBJ1-1, the V gene TRBV25-1; TRBD1 matches at 8 bases. Looked up from germline, CDR1 is MGHDK and CDR2 is SYGVNS. V gave up 8 bases and J gave up 6 bases; unmatched junction bases: 5. This CDR3 spans 12 amino acids. The CDR3 here is CASRTGLAEAFF. The CDR3 bases are TGTGCCAGCCGGACAGGGTTAGCTGAAGCTTTCTTT.

This chain joins TRBV5-4 and TRBJ1-1; weak D call: TRBD1 (5 bases). Trimming shortened V by 0 bases and J by 10 bases, and 22 bases separated the two germline ends. This CDR3 has 16 residues. CDR1 SGHNT and CDR2 YYREEE come from the germline V gene (reference sequence). This CDR3 is CASSLGGVSGAEGAFF. As DNA, the CDR3 is TGTGCCAGCAGCTTGGGTGGGGTAAGCGGGGCCGAGGGAGCTTTCTTT.

About this clone itself: The sample holds other DNA sequences that translate to the same CDR3. V gene TRBV5-1 combines with J gene TRBJ2-1, with D perhaps matching TRBD1 (6 bases). Trimming pared 0 bases from V and 3 bases from J, leaving 10 bases between. Germline lookup yields CDR1 SGHRS and CDR2 YFSETQ. CDR3 length: 15 residues. CDR3 bases: TGCGCCAGCAGCTTGGGAGGGGGAGACTACAATGAGCAGTTCTTC. Protein sequence: CASSLGGGDYNEQFF.

The chain links TRBV13 to TRBJ1-1; TRBD1 matches 9 bases. Germline values: CDR1 PRHDT, CDR2 FYEKMQ (reference sequence). CDR3 length: 19 residues. Trimming removed 0 bases from V and 0 bases from J; junction bases left unmatched: 11. The CDR3 DNA reads TGTGCCAGCAGCTTAGGCCTTGGAACAGGGGGCAGGATGAACACTGAAGCTTTCTTT. This sequence encodes CASSLGLGTGGRMNTEAFF.

This chain joins TRBV7-2 and TRBJ1-2, with TRBD1 matching 9 bases. The germline V gene encodes CDR1 SGHTA and CDR2 FQGNSA. The CDR3 length is 15 residues. J lost 4 bases, V lost 5 bases, and 8 bases had no gene match. The CDR3 coding sequence is TGTGCCAGCAGCCCAGGACAGGGGCGAACCTATGGCTACACCTTC. The encoded protein is CASSPGQGRTYGYTF. Full variable domain (rest looked up from reference TRBV7-2 and TRBJ1-2): GAGVSQSPSNKVTEKGKDVELRCDPISGHTALYWYRQSLGQGLEFLIYFQGNSAPDKSGLPSDRFSAERTGGSVSTLTIQRTQQEDSAVYLCASSPGQGRTYGYTFGSGTRLTVV.

The rearrangement joins TRBV4-1 to TRBJ2-3; TRBD2 matches 12 bases. The CDR3 has 16 residues. Looked up from germline, CDR1 is MGHRA and CDR2 is YSYEKL. J gave up 6 bases and V 0 bases, and 4 bases lay outside the gene matches. The CDR3 is CASSQDPSGGVDTQYF. The CDR3 bases are TGCGCCAGCAGCCAAGATCCTAGCGGGGGGGTGGATACGCAGTATTTT.

This clone is a singleton in its sample. This chain joins TRBV28 and TRBJ2-5; D gene ambiguous. The CDR3 extends over 16 amino acids. CDR1 is MDHEN, CDR2 SYDVKM, per germline. V dropped 3 bases and J dropped 5 bases, with 19 bases sitting between them. CDR3 amino acids: CASSLGPAASRETQYF. The CDR3 DNA follows: TGTGCCAGCAGTTTGGGCCCGGCAGCCTCCCGGGAGACCCAGTACTTC.

Remarks on this clone: Since a far larger clone is one base different, this is likely a read error. This CDR3 is also generated by other DNA sequences in the sample. The chain recombines TRBV25-1 with TRBJ1-1, with TRBD1 as a possible D gene (5 bases). Germline V gives CDR1 MGHDK, CDR2 SYGVNS. The CDR3 consists of 14 residues. The DNA for the CDR3 is TGTGCCAGCAGTGGTTCCGGGGGGAGAACTGAAGCTTTTTTT. Its protein is CASSGSGGRTEAFF.

The chain has TRBV25-1 and TRBJ2-2; TRBD2 matches at 7 bases. The J segment lost 0 bases and the V segment lost 1 base, leaving 5 bases of the junction unmatched. This CDR3 contains 17 residues. Germline V gene data show CDR1 as MGHDK and CDR2 as SYGVNS. CDR3 nucleotides: TGTGCCAGCAGTGAATGCGACGGGGGGTCGAACACCGGGGAGCTGTTTTTT. Amino acids: CASSECDGGSNTGELFF.

The gene calls are TRBV5-1 and TRBJ2-3; 8 nucleotides align to TRBD2. This CDR3 comprises 15 residues. V shed 4 bases and J 1 base; nucleotides not matched to a gene: 5. Germline lookup yields CDR1 SGHRS and CDR2 YFSETQ. The CDR3 DNA reads as TGCGCCAGCAGCCGGGGGGGGGACCGCACAGATACGCAGTATTTT. Protein: CASSRGGDRTDTQYF.

The rearrangement links TRBV5-1 to TRBJ1-3; D is undetermined. Trimming cost V 3 bases and J 2 bases, with 15 bases left between them. CDR1 is SGHRS, CDR2 YFSETQ, per germline. This CDR3 comprises 16 residues. CDR3 protein: CASSSEWAKAGNTIYF. The CDR3 bases are TGCGCCAGCAGCTCCGAGTGGGCGAAAGCTGGAAACACCATATATTTT.